The rows below give T cell receptor beta chains drawn from one sample of a study of cytotoxic CD8 clonotypes in ibrutinib-treated CLL. Only in-frame clones appear in the TCRdb table, and some are missing; sequencing was by immunoSEQ multiplex PCR. The sample consists of about 130,000 clones, around 80% of them appearing once. The sample in question was PBMCs, obtained after 12 months of ibrutinib treatment. Source of these receptors: a human donor with chronic lymphocytic leukemia. Both conserved end residues are trimmed from each CDR3. A D gene is named only where the DNA matches it firmly.

v_call,j_call,d_call,cdr3_aa
TRBV30,TRBJ2-1,-,AWSRVGSRLGYNEQF
TRBV15,TRBJ1-5,-,ATSRVVFFGGSSNQPQH
TRBV27,TRBJ1-5,TRBD1,ASSPSGARGRSGQPQH
TRBV27,TRBJ2-7,-,ASSLGGVGEQY
TRBV11-2,TRBJ2-1,TRBD1,ASSYTGAREQF
TRBV28,TRBJ2-1,TRBD2,ASSLVSGSEEQF
TRBV5-1,TRBJ2-5,TRBD1,ASSPFRQGRETQY
TRBV6-1,TRBJ2-3,-,ASSEAWTNTDTQY
TRBV27,TRBJ2-7,-,ASSLGRGYEQY
TRBV15,TRBJ2-7,TRBD2,ATSRVSSGRVNYEQY
TRBV9,TRBJ2-1,TRBD2,ASSAGTSLFFDEQF
TRBV7-8,TRBJ2-1,TRBD1,ASSRDRGRVSEQF
TRBV2,TRBJ2-7,-,ASNSGYSYEQY
TRBV5-1,TRBJ2-3,TRBD1,ASSLGQGQDTQY
TRBV5-1,TRBJ2-5,TRBD1,ASSKETGGGGETQY
TRBV5-4,TRBJ2-7,-,ASSNRGGVYEQY
TRBV7-6,TRBJ2-1,TRBD1,ASTTGGYNEQF
TRBV4-1,TRBJ2-1,-,ASSQGPLEPNEQF
TRBV7-2,TRBJ2-5,TRBD2,ASSLAGTKWY
TRBV6-4,TRBJ2-3,TRBD2,ASSASGSTDTQY
TRBV7-2,TRBJ2-5,TRBD2,ASSLGLAGGTETQY
TRBV7-7,TRBJ2-1,TRBD2,ASSSLSGRTYNEQF
TRBV7-8,TRBJ1-3,-,ASSLAPQEPT
TRBV21-1,TRBJ1-1,-,ASSKSRGSKGDTEAF
TRBV6-5,TRBJ2-2,TRBD2,ASSYLAGEGTGELF
TRBV10-1,TRBJ2-7,-,ASSESLAHEQY
TRBV9,TRBJ1-2,-,ASSPDRLYGYT
TRBV7-9,TRBJ1-2,-,ASSLRESYGYT
TRBV7-2,TRBJ2-7,TRBD2,ASSSRTSGSSYEQY
TRBV18,TRBJ1-2,-,ASSLDNYGYT
TRBV11-2,TRBJ2-5,-,ASSLVRETQY
TRBV5-1,TRBJ1-2,-,ASKLQGSYGYT
TRBV2,TRBJ2-3,-,ASSDSTDTQY
TRBV11-1,TRBJ2-1,TRBD2,ASSFLAGTYNEQF
TRBV15,TRBJ2-1,-,ATSPGTPYNEQF
TRBV9,TRBJ2-3,TRBD2,ASSVYGRPADTQY
TRBV6-4,TRBJ2-2,-,ASSDSPGQFPTGELF
TRBV6-6,TRBJ2-3,-,ASSYLTRTDTQY
TRBV5-1,TRBJ2-7,TRBD2,ASSLVVAGLSYEQY
TRBV25-1,TRBJ1-2,-,ASSDTAYGYT
TRBV7-8,TRBJ2-1,TRBD2,ASSSTSGRANEQF
TRBV5-5,TRBJ2-7,TRBD1,ASSYRQGAGYEQY
TRBV19,TRBJ2-7,TRBD1,ASTTGGFGYEQY
TRBV29-1,TRBJ2-1,TRBD1,SAGTGGFGRNEQF
TRBV30,TRBJ1-2,-,AWSRQQANYGYT
TRBV9,TRBJ2-7,-,ASSPPRAYEQY
TRBV9,TRBJ2-2,TRBD1,ASRGGQGGIKNTGELF
TRBV10-3,TRBJ2-3,TRBD2,ATATSGRDTDTQY